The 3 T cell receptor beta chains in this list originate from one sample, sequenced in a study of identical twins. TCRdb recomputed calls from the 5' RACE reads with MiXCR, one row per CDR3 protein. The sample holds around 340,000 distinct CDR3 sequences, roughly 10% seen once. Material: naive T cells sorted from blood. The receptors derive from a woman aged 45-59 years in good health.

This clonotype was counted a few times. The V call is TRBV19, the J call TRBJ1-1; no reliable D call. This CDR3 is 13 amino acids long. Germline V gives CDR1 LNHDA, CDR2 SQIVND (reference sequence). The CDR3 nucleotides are TGTGGCGCGTCTTTGCATTCGAACACTGAAGCTTTCTTT. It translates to CGASLHSNTEAFF.

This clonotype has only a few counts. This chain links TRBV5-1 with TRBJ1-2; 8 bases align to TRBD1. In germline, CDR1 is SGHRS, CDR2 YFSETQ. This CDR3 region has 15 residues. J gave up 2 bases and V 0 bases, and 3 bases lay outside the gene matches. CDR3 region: CASSLGQGKNYGYTF. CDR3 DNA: TGCGCCAGCAGCTTGGGACAGGGGAAGAACTATGGCTACACCTTC.

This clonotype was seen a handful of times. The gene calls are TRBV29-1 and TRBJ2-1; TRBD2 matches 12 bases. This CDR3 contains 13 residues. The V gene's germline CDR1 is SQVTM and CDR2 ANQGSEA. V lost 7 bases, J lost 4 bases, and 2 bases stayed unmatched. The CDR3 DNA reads TGCAGCGGGACTAGCGGGACTTACAATGAGCAGTTCTTC. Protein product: CSGTSGTYNEQFF.